This is a list of T cell receptor beta chains from one sample in a study of CD8 T cells in ankylosing spondylitis. TCRdb re-derived calls from the 5' RACE reads in MiXCR, one entry per CDR3 protein. The sample contains around 540,000 distinct CDR3 sequences, about 13% of which appear only once. The sequenced sample consisted of blood, either unsorted or a sorted T cell fraction (not recorded which). These receptors were obtained from a male donor with ankylosing spondylitis. CDR3s include the opening cysteine and the closing phenylalanine or tryptophan. The D gene is left open where the match is weak. Part of the rows lack a size; the others show once, few, many or a class for expanded clones.

abundance	d_gene	v_gene	j_gene	CDR3nt	CDR3aa
.	.	TRBV5-1	TRBJ1-6	TGCGCCAGCAGCGCAAATAATTCACCCCTCCACTTT	CASSANNSPLHF
few	.	TRBV30	TRBJ2-1	TGTGCCTGGAGTGTACTAACAAACAATGAGCAGTTCTTC	CAWSVLTNNEQFF
many	.	TRBV29-1	TRBJ1-2	TGCAGCGTTGAAGATCTTAGCCCCGAGGATGGCTACACCTTC	CSVEDLSPEDGYTF
.	.	TRBV7-9	TRBJ2-1	TGTGCCAGCAGCTTAGAATTGGGGACTCCTCAGGGTTTC	CASSLELGTPQGF
few	.	TRBV30	TRBJ1-1	TGTGCCTGGAGTTCGGGGCGTACTGAAGCTTTCTTT	CAWSSGRTEAFF
.	.	TRBV9	TRBJ1-1	TGTGCTCCCGATGAAGGGACGAACACTGAAGCTTTCTTT	CAPDEGTNTEAFF
many	TRBD1	TRBV10-3	TRBJ1-1	TGTGCCATCACTGGGACAGCTAACACTGAAGCTTTCTTT	CAITGTANTEAFF
few	.	TRBV7-9	TRBJ1-1	TGTGCCAGCAGCTCGGGCGACTGGGACACTGAAGCTTTCTTT	CASSSGDWDTEAFF
few	.	TRBV2	TRBJ2-1	TGTGCCAGCAGTGGATCCGGACTTCCGTACCATGAGCAGTTCTTC	CASSGSGLPYHEQFF
few	TRBD2	TRBV7-6	TRBJ2-5	TGTGCCAGCGGTTTGGCTAGCGGGAGTGGGGAGACCCAGTACTTC	CASGLASGSGETQYF
.	TRBD1	TRBV7-9	TRBJ1-2	TGTGCCAGCAGCCCATTGGACAGGGAGGGTGGCTTCACCTTC	CASSPLDREGGFTF
.	.	TRBV20-1	TRBJ1-1	TGCAGTGCTAGAGGAGGGTCGCTTACTGAAGCTTTCTTT	CSARGGSLTEAFF